These 10 T cell receptor beta chains were sequenced from one sample in a study of chemoradiotherapy in HPV16-positive cancers. Sequenced by immunoSEQ multiplex PCR; TCRdb stores in-frame clones only, minus some. The sample contains tens of thousands of clones, over 85% of which appear only once. Sequences were derived from blood, sampled from a patient who underwent chemoradiotherapy. These receptors were obtained from a human donor with HPV-associated anogenital cancer.

This CDR3 is CASSEGFADQPQHF. CDR3 nucleotides: TGTGCCAGCAGTGAAGGGTTTGCCGATCAGCCCCAGCATTTT. This rearrangement joins TRBV2 to TRBJ1-5; D is undetermined. This CDR3 has 14 residues. Germline V gives CDR1 SNHLY, CDR2 FYNNEI. Trimming removed 1 base at V and 5 bases at J, with 9 bases between. Drawing the rest from reference TRBV2 and TRBJ1-5, the complete variable domain is EPEVTQTPSHQVTQMGQEVILRCVPISNHLYFYWYRQILGQKVEFLVSFYNNEISEKSEIFDDQFSVERPDGSNFTLKIRSTKLEDSAMYFCASSEGFADQPQHFGDGTRLSIL.

Concerning this clone itself: Germline and junction disagree at one end, which may indicate a read error. The chain employs TRBV6-4 and TRBJ2-2, with 7 bases aligning to TRBD1. Germline-derived CDR1 and CDR2 are MRHNA and SNTAGT. CDR3 length: 15 amino acids. The CDR3 DNA reads as TGTGCCATCAGTGAGAGGCCAGGGGGCACCGGGGAGCTGTTTTTT. Translating it yields CAISERPGGTGELFF.

The V call is TRBV7-2, the J call TRBJ2-7; D is unclear. Germline V gives CDR1 SGHTA, CDR2 FQGNSA. V was cut by 2 bases and J by 3 bases, with 11 bases left in between. CDR3 length: 14 amino acids. The CDR3 DNA is TGTGCCAGCAGCTTATTCCGGTCTGACTACGAGCAGTACTTC. This gives the protein CASSLFRSDYEQYF.

CDR3 nucleotide sequence: TGTGCCAGCAGCTTAAGTCACGGGAATTCACCCCTCCACTTT. The encoded protein is CASSLSHGNSPLHF. This chain uses TRBV7-2 with TRBJ1-6, with D uncertain. This CDR3 spans 14 amino acids. Trimming shortened V by 2 bases and J by 7 bases, and 9 bases separated the two germline ends. Germline V CDR1 and CDR2: SGHTA, FQGNSA.

The chain carries TRBV7-9 and TRBJ2-3, with 8 bases that match TRBD2. Germline V CDR1 and CDR2: SEHNR, FQNEAQ (reference sequence). This CDR3 has 16 amino acids. The junction had 8 bases not matched to a gene; V was cut back by 1 base and J by 5 bases. The CDR3 here is CASSLGSGTREDTQYF. DNA for the CDR3: TGTGCCAGCAGCTTAGGTTCCGGGACTAGGGAAGATACGCAGTATTTT.

The chain couples TRBV21-1 to TRBJ1-2. TRBV21-1 is annotated as a pseudogene. The CDR3 consists of 15 residues. Written as DNA, the CDR3 is TGTGCCAGCAGCGAACCGGACCCAGGAAGGCATGGCTACACCTTC. Translating it yields CASSEPDPGRHGYTF.

This chain connects TRBV7-6 to TRBJ2-3; TRBD1 matches 7 bases. Looked up from germline, CDR1 is SGHVS and CDR2 is FNYEAQ. With 4 bases clipped from V and 3 bases from J, the junction kept 7 bases outside the gene matches. The CDR3 consists of 15 residues. The CDR3 bases are TGTGCCAGCAGCTGGGGACAGACACAGACAGATACGCAGTATTTT. Protein product: CASSWGQTQTDTQYF. Full variable domain (remainder filled in from reference TRBV7-6 and TRBJ2-3): GAGVSQSPRYKVTKRGQDVALRCDPISGHVSLYWYRQALGQGPEFLTYFNYEAQQDKSGLPNDRFSAERPEGSISTLTIQRTEQRDSAMYRCASSWGQTQTDTQYFGPGTRLTVL.

The V call is TRBV6-5, the J call TRBJ1-1; D is unclear. CDR3 length: 15 residues. CDR1 and CDR2 (germline): MNHEY, SVGAGI. Trimming removed 0 bases at V and 4 bases at J, with 12 bases between. The CDR3, as DNA: TGTGCCAGCAGTTACTCGAGGGCGTTGAGCACTGAAGCTTTCTTT. It is translated as CASSYSRALSTEAFF.

This chain uses TRBV19 with TRBJ2-1; D call uncertain. V lost 5 bases to trimming and J lost 2 bases, with 7 bases between them. The CDR3 totals 13 residues. Germline assignment: CDR1 LNHDA and CDR2 SQIVND (reference sequence). CDR3 residues: CASSATAYNEQFF. CDR3 sequence (DNA): TGTGCCAGTAGTGCTACGGCCTACAATGAGCAGTTCTTC.

This chain uses TRBV4-1 with TRBJ1-1, with D uncertain. The V gene's germline CDR1 is MGHRA and CDR2 YSYEKL. The CDR3 runs 13 residues. Trimming took 8 bases from V and 6 from J, leaving 16 bases between them. The CDR3 nucleotides read TGCGCCAGCGGAAAGAGGGAGGGCGCTGAAGCTTTCTTT. It is translated as CASGKREGAEAFF.